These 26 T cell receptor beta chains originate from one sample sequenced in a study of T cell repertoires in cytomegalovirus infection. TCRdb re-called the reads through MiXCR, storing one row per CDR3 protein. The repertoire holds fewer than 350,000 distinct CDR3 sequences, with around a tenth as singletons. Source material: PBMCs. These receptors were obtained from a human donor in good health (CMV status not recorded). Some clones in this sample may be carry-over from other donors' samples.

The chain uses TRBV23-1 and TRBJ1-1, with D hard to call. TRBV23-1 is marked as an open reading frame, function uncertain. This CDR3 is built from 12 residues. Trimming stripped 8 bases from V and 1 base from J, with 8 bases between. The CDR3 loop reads CASLRENTEAFF. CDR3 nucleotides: TGCGCCAGCCTACGGGAGAACACTGAAGCTTTCTTT.

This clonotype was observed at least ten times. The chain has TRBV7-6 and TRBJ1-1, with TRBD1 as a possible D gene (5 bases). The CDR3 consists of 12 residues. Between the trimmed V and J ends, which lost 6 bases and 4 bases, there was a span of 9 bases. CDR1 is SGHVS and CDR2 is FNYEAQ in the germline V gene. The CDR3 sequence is CASSEGFTEAFF. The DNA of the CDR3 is TGTGCCAGCAGTGAGGGGTTCACTGAAGCTTTCTTT.

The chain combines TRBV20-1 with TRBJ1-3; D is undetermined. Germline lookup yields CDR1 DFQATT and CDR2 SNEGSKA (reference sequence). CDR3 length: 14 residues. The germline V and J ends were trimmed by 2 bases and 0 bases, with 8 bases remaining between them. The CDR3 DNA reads TGCAGTGCTAGAAGAGGCCACTCTGGAAACACCATATATTTT. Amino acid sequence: CSARRGHSGNTIYF.

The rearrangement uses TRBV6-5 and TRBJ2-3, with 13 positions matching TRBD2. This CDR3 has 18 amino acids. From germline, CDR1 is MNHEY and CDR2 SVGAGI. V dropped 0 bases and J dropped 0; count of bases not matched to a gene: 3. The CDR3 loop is CASSYSGLAGPSTDTQYF. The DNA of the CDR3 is TGTGCCAGCAGTTACTCGGGACTAGCGGGGCCTAGCACAGATACGCAGTATTTT.

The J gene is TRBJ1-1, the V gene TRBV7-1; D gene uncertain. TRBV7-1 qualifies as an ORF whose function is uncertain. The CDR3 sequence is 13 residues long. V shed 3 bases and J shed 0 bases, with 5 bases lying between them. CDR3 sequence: CASSSQLNTEAFF. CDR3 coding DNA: TGTGCCAGCAGCTCGCAGCTGAACACTGAAGCTTTCTTT.

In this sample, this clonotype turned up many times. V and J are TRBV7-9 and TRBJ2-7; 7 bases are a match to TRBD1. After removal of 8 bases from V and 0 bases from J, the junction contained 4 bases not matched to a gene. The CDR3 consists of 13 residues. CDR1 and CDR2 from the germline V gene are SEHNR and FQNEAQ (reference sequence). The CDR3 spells CASSGTDSYEQYF. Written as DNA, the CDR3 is TGTGCCAGCTCCGGGACAGACTCCTACGAGCAGTACTTC.

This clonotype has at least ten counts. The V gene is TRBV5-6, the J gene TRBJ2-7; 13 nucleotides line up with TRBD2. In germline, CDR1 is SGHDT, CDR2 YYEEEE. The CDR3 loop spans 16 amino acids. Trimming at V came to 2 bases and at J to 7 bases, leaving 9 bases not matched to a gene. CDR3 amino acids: CASSFGGLAGSKEQYF. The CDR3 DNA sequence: TGTGCCAGCAGCTTCGGGGGACTAGCGGGAAGCAAAGAGCAGTACTTC. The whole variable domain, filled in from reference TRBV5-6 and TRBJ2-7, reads DAGVTQSPTHLIKTRGQQVTLRCSPKSGHDTVSWYQQALGQGPQFIFQYYEEEERQRGNFPDRFSGHQFPNYSSELNVNALLLGDSALYLCASSFGGLAGSKEQYFGPGTRLTVT.

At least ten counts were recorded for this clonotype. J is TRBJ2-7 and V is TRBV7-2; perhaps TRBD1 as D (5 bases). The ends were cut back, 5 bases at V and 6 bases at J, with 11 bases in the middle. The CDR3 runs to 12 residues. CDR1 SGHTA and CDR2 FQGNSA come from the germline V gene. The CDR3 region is CASSGAAPEQYF. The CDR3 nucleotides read TGTGCCAGCAGCGGGGCCGCTCCCGAGCAGTACTTC.

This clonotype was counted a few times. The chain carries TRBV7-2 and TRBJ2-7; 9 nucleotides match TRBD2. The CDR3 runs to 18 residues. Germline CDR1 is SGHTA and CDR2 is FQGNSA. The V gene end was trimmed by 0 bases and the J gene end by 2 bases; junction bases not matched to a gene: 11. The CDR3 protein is CASSLAARGGAFTYEQYF. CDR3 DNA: TGTGCCAGCAGCTTAGCTGCCCGCGGGGGGGCCTTCACCTACGAGCAGTACTTC.

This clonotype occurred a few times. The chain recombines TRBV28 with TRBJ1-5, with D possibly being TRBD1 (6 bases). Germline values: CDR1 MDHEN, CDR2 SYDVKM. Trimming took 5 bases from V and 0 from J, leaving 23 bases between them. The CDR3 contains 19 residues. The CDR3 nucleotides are TGTGCCAGCAGTCCCCGGGACATTCTCCAATCGTATAGCAATCAGCCCCAGCATTTT. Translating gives CASSPRDILQSYSNQPQHF.

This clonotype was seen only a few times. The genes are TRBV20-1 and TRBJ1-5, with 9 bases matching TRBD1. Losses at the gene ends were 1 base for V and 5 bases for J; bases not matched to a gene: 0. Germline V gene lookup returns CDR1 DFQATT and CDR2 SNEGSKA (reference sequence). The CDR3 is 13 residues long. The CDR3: CSARGTGDQPQHF. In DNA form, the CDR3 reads TGCAGTGCTAGAGGGACAGGGGATCAGCCCCAGCATTTT.

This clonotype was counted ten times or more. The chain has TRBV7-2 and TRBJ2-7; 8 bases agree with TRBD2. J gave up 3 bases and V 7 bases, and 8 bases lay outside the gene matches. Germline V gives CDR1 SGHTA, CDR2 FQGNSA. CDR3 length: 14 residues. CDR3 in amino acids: CASTLGLGDYEQYF. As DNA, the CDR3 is TGTGCCAGCACCCTGGGACTAGGGGACTACGAGCAGTACTTC.

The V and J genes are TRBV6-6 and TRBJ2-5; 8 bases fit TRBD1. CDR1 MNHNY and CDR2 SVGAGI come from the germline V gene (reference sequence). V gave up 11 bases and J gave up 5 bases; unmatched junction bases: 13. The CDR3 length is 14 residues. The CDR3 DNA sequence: TGTGCCGGAACGACAGGGGTACGGCGGGAGACCCAGTACTTC. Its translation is CAGTTGVRRETQYF.

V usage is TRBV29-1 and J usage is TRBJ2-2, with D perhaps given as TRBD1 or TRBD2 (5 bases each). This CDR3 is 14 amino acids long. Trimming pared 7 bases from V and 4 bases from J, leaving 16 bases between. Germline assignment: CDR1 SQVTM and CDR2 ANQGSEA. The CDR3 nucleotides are TGCAGCGGGGGGACGGTTGGGTCCACCGGGGAGCTGTTTTTT. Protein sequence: CSGGTVGSTGELFF.

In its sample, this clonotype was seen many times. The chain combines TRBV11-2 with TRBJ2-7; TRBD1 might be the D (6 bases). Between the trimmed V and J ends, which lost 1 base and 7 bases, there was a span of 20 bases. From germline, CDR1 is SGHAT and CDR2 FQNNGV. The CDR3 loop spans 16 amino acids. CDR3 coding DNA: TGTGCCAGCAGCTTAGGGGGGACAACGAGAGTCTGGGAGCAGTACTTC. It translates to CASSLGGTTRVWEQYF.

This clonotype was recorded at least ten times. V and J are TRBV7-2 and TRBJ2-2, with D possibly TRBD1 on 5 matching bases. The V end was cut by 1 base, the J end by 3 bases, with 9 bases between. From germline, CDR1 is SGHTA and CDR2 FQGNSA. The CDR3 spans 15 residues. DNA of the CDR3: TGTGCCAGCAGCTTAGGGCAGGGTGACACCGGGGAGCTGTTTTTT. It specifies CASSLGQGDTGELFF.

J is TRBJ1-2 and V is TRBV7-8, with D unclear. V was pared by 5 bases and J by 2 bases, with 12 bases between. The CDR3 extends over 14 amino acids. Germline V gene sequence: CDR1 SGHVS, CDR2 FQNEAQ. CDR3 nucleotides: TGTGCCAGCAGCACCACCCGGAGGAACTATGGCTACACCTTC. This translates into CASSTTRRNYGYTF.

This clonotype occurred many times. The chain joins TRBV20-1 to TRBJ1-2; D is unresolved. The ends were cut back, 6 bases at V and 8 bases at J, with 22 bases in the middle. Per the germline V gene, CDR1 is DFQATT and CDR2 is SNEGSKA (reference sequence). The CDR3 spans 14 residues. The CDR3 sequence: CSALPHSGVGGYTF. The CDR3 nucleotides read TGCAGTGCCCTCCCCCACTCTGGAGTGGGGGGCTACACCTTC.

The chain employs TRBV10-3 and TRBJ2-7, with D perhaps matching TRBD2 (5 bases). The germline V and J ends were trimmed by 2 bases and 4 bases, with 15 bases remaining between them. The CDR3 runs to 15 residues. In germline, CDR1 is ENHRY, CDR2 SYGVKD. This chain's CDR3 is CAISEGPRTSYEQYF. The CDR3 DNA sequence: TGTGCCATCAGTGAGGGACCCCGAACTAGTTACGAGCAGTACTTC.

CDR3 residues: CASSYSREPGQPQHF. The CDR3 nucleotides are TGTGCCAGCAGCTACAGTCGGGAGCCGGGTCAGCCCCAGCATTTT. This chain uses TRBV7-8 with TRBJ1-5, with D unresolved. The CDR3 contains 15 residues. The V end lost 4 bases, the J end lost 6 bases, and 16 bases lay between the germline ends. The germline gives CDR1 SGHVS, CDR2 FQNEAQ.

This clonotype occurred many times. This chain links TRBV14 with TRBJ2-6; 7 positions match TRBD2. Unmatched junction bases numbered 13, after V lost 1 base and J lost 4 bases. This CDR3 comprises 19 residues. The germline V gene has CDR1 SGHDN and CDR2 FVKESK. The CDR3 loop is CASSQVPGGGLTGANVLTF. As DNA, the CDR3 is TGTGCCAGCAGCCAAGTACCGGGAGGAGGTTTAACGGGGGCCAACGTCCTGACTTTC.

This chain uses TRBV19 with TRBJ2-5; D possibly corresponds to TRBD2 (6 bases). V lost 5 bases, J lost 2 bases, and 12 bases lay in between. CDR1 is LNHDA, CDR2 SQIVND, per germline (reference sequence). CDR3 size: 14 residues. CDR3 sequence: CASSPGVPQETQYF. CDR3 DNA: TGTGCCAGTAGTCCGGGGGTACCTCAAGAGACCCAGTACTTC.

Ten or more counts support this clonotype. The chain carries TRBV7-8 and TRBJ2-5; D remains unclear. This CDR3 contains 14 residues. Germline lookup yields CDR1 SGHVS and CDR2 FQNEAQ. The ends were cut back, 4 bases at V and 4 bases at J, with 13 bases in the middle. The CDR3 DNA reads TGTGCCAGCAGCTCCTCCGGACCAAGAGAGACCCAGTACTTC. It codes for CASSSSGPRETQYF.

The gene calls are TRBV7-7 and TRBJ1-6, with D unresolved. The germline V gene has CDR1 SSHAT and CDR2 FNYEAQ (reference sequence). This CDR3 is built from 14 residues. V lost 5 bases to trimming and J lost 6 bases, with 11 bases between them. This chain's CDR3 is CASSRTVFNSPLHF. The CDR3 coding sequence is TGTGCCAGCAGCCGGACGGTTTTTAATTCACCCCTCCACTTT.

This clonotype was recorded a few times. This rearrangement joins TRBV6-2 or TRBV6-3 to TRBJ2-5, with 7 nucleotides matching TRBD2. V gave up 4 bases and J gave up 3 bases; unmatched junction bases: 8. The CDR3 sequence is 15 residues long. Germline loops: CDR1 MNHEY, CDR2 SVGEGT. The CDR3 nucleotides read TGTGCCAGCAGTTCGCGCCAGCGGGGTAAAGAGACCCAGTACTTC. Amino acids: CASSSRQRGKETQYF.

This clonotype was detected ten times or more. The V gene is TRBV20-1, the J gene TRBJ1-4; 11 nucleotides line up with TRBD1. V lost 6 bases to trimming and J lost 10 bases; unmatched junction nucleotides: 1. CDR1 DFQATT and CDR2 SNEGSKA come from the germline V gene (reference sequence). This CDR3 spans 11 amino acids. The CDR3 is CSAGQGGKLFF. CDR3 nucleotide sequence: TGCAGTGCGGGACAGGGGGGAAAACTGTTTTTT.